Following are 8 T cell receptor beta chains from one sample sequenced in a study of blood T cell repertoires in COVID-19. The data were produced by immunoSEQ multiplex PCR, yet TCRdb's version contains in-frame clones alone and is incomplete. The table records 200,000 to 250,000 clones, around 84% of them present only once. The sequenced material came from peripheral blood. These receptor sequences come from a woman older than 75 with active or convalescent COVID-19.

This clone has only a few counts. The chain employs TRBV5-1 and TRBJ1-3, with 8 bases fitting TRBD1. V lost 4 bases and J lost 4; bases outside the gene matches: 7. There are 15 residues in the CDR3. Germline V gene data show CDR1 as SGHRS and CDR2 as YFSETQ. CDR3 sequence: CASSPTGDWGNTIYF. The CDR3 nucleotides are TGCGCCAGCAGCCCGACAGGGGATTGGGGAAACACCATATATTTT. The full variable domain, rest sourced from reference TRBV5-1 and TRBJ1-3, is KAGVTQTPRYLIKTRGQQVTLSCSPISGHRSVSWYQQTPGQGLQFLFEYFSETQRNKGNFPGRFSGRQFSNSRSEMNVSTLELGDSALYLCASSPTGDWGNTIYFGEGSWLTVV.

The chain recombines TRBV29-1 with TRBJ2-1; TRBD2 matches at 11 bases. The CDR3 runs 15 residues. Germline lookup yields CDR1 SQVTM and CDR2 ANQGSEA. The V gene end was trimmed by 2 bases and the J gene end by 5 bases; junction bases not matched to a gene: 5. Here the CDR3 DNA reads TGCAGCGTTGAACCGACTAGCGGGGTTGACAATGAGCAGTTCTTC. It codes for CSVEPTSGVDNEQFF.

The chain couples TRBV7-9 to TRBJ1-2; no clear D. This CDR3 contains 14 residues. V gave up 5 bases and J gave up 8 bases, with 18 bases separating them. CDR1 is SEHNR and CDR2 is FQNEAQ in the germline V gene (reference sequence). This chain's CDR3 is CASSQTLDFSGYTF. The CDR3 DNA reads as TGTGCCAGCAGCCAGACGCTTGACTTCTCCGGCTACACCTTC.

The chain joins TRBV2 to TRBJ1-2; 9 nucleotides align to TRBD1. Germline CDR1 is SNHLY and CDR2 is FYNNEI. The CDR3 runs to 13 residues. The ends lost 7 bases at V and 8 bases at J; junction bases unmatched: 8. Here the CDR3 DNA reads TGTGCCAGCATTCTGACAGGGGGTGGGGGCTACACCTTC. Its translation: CASILTGGGGYTF.

The CDR3 spells CASRPSGIPLGELFF. CDR3 bases: TGTGCCAGCAGGCCTAGCGGGATACCCCTCGGGGAGCTGTTTTTT. The chain uses TRBV28 and TRBJ2-2, with 9 bases fitting TRBD2. V lost 6 bases, J lost 7 bases, and 9 bases stayed unmatched. The germline gives CDR1 MDHEN, CDR2 SYDVKM. The CDR3 has 15 amino acids.

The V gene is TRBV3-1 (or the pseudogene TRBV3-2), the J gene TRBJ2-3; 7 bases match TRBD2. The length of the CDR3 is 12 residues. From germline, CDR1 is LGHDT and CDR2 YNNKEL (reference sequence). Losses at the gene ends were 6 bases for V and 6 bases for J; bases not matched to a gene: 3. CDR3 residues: CASRYGGDTQYF. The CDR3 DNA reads TGTGCCAGCAGATACGGGGGGGATACGCAGTATTTT.

The DNA of the CDR3 is TGCGCCAGCAGCCAAGTCAACTTCCCTGAAGCTTTCTTT. It encodes CASSQVNFPEAFF. The chain employs TRBV4-3 and TRBJ1-1; D ambiguous. V lost 1 base and J 6 bases, leaving 9 bases between the germline ends. CDR3 length: 13 residues. The V gene's germline CDR1 is LGHNA and CDR2 YSLEER.

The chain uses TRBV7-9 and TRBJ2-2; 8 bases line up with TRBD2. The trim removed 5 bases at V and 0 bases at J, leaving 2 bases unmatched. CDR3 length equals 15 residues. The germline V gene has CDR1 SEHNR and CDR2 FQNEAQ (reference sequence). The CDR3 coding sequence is TGTGCCAGCAGCCTGGGACTAGCGAACACCGGGGAGCTGTTTTTT. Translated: CASSLGLANTGELFF.